The 22 T cell receptor beta chains listed next were all sequenced from one sample in a study of blood T cell dynamics during melanoma immunotherapy. Sample time point: week 3, after first cycle of checkpoint inhibitor. Clones were sequenced by immunoSEQ multiplex PCR, and TCRdb holds only the in-frame ones, with some missing. The data contain some 4,000 clones, roughly 88% of them singletons. The source material was blood, sampled from a patient treated with checkpoint blockade. All receptors come from a human donor with melanoma.

The rearrangement joins TRBV7-2 to TRBJ1-1; the D gene is possibly TRBD1 (6 bases). CDR3 length equals 13 residues. V gave up 2 bases and J gave up 7 bases, with 11 bases separating them. Germline CDR1 SGHTA, CDR2 FQGNSA. The CDR3 nucleotides are TGTGCCAGCAGCTTAACAGGGCGAGGTGAAGCTTTCTTT. Residues: CASSLTGRGEAFF.

The chain links TRBV6-1 to TRBJ1-1; D perhaps matches TRBD1 (5 bases). The V end lost 2 bases, the J end lost 4 bases, and 17 bases lay between the germline ends. The CDR3 sequence is 16 residues long. Germline CDR1 reads MNHNS; CDR2 reads SASEGT. CDR3 in DNA: TGTGCCAGCAGTGAAAATGGGGGGGATGGAAGCACTGAAGCTTTCTTT. Translated, it gives CASSENGGDGSTEAFF.

This rearrangement joins TRBV18 to TRBJ1-2; TRBD1 matches at 8 bases. Trimming at V came to 3 bases and at J to 6 bases, leaving 6 bases not matched to a gene. Per germline, CDR1 KGHSH and CDR2 LQKENI. This CDR3 contains 14 residues. This CDR3 reads CASSPPDRANGYTF. The CDR3 DNA reads as TGTGCCAGCTCACCTCCGGACAGGGCCAATGGCTACACCTTC.

The rearrangement uses TRBV27 and TRBJ2-2; possibly TRBD1 for D (6 bases). Germline CDR1 is MNHEY and CDR2 is SMNVEV (reference sequence). V lost 5 bases to trimming and J lost 3 bases, with 13 bases between them. This CDR3 spans 15 amino acids. The CDR3 bases are TGTGCCAGCAGTCCACAGGGTCTCGACACCGGGGAGCTGTTTTTT. Translated: CASSPQGLDTGELFF.

V is TRBV15 and J is TRBJ2-7, with no clear D. Germline V gives CDR1 LNHNV, CDR2 YYDKDF (reference sequence). CDR3 size: 11 residues. V gave up 0 bases and J gave up 6 bases, with 3 bases separating them. CDR3: CATSRDAEQYF. The CDR3 nucleotides read TGTGCCACCAGCAGAGACGCCGAGCAGTACTTC.

The chain links TRBV6-5 to TRBJ2-3; D unresolved. Deletions cut 2 bases from V and 6 bases from J, with 9 bases between. This CDR3 contains 13 residues. Germline-derived CDR1 and CDR2 are MNHEY and SVGAGI. CDR3 region: CASSYPGSDTQYF. CDR3 bases: TGTGCCAGCAGTTACCCCGGTTCGGATACGCAGTATTTT.

A single count supports this clone. The chain is built from TRBV10-3 and TRBJ2-5, with D possibly TRBD2 on 6 matching bases. This CDR3 contains 14 residues. The V end was cut by 4 bases, the J end by 3 bases, with 12 bases between. CDR1 and CDR2 (germline): ENHRY, SYGVKD. For the CDR3, the DNA is TGTGCCATCAGTGTGTCCGGAGGGGAAGAGACCCAGTACTTC. It specifies CAISVSGGEETQYF.

The chain has TRBV2 and TRBJ2-7, with D perhaps matching TRBD1 (5 bases). The CDR3 has 12 amino acids. Trimming shortened V by 3 bases and J by 2 bases, and 5 bases separated the two germline ends. Germline loops: CDR1 SNHLY, CDR2 FYNNEI. The CDR3 nucleotides are TGTGCCAGCAGTGACAGGGCCTACGAGCAGTACTTC. This gives the protein CASSDRAYEQYF.

This chain uses TRBV21-1 with TRBJ2-5; the table assigns TRBD2, which was not confirmed against the DNA. TRBV21-1 is given as a pseudogene. There are 18 residues in the CDR3. CDR3: CASSKEQGGCSSQETQYF. In DNA, the CDR3 is TGTGCCAGCAGCAAAGAGCAGGGAGGGTGCAGCTCCCAAGAGACCCAGTACTTC.

The chain links TRBV10-2 to TRBJ2-1, with D perhaps TRBD1 or TRBD2 (5 bases each). The CDR3 loop spans 15 amino acids. Germline V gene lookup returns CDR1 WSHSY and CDR2 SAAADI. Trimming took off 8 bases at V and 0 bases at J, with 14 bases between the two ends. The CDR3 coding sequence is TGCGCCAGCGTGGGGGTCTCCCCCTCCTACAATGAGCAGTTCTTC. The encoded protein is CASVGVSPSYNEQFF.

This rearrangement joins TRBV2 to TRBJ2-7; D gene unclear. The CDR3 is 14 residues long. V lost 6 bases and J lost 4, with 16 bases in between. The V gene's germline CDR1 is SNHLY and CDR2 FYNNEI. This CDR3 reads CASRDPSLSYEQYF. The CDR3 coding sequence is TGTGCCAGCAGGGACCCCTCCCTTTCGTACGAGCAGTACTTC.

The V and J genes are TRBV7-2 and TRBJ2-7; tentative D call: TRBD1 (5 bases). V lost 1 base and J 7 bases, leaving 14 bases between the germline ends. The CDR3 extends over 14 amino acids. Germline lookup yields CDR1 SGHTA and CDR2 FQGNSA. The CDR3 loop is CASSLEARVYEQYF. The CDR3 region has the DNA TGTGCCAGCAGCTTAGAGGCCAGGGTATATGAGCAGTACTTC.

V usage is TRBV6-6 and J usage is TRBJ1-5, with D hard to call. CDR3 length equals 15 residues. Trimming stripped 6 bases from V and 1 base from J, with 13 bases between. CDR1 MNHNY and CDR2 SVGAGI come from the germline V gene (reference sequence). The CDR3 bases are TGTGCCAGCAGCCACTACGGAGGAAGCAATCAGCCCCAGCATTTT. The encoded protein is CASSHYGGSNQPQHF.

The genes are TRBV13 and TRBJ1-1; tentatively, D is TRBD1 (6 bases). The CDR3 is 13 amino acids. CDR1 and CDR2 (germline): PRHDT, FYEKMQ (reference sequence). The V end was cut by 5 bases, the J end by 4 bases, with 11 bases between. CDR3 DNA sequence: TGTGCCAGCAGCCCTGCAGGGGCCACTGAAGCTTTCTTT. Translating it yields CASSPAGATEAFF.

CDR3 in DNA: TGCGCCAGCAGCTTCGGGACTAGCGATAACAATGAGCAGTTCTTC. Amino acids: CASSFGTSDNNEQFF. The V call is TRBV5-1, the J call TRBJ2-1, with 10 bases that match TRBD2. This CDR3 is 15 amino acids long. V was clipped by 2 bases and J by 5 bases; unmatched bases: 4. Germline V lookup: CDR1 SGHRS, CDR2 YFSETQ.

This chain links TRBV2 with TRBJ2-5; D is ambiguous. Trimming shortened V by 6 bases and J by 1 base, and 9 bases separated the two germline ends. Germline V gene lookup returns CDR1 SNHLY and CDR2 FYNNEI. The CDR3 runs to 13 residues. The CDR3 DNA sequence: TGTGCCAGCAGGGTACAGATCCAAGAGACCCAGTACTTC. This codes for CASRVQIQETQYF.

This chain connects TRBV11-2 to TRBJ1-1, with no clear D. The CDR3 extends over 13 amino acids. CDR1 SGHAT and CDR2 FQNNGV come from the germline V gene. Trimming took 5 bases from V and 1 from J, leaving 8 bases between them. CDR3 nucleotide sequence: TGTGCCAGCAGCCAAAGTTGGAACACTGAAGCTTTCTTT. Protein product: CASSQSWNTEAFF.

CDR3: CASGESVGYTF. CDR3 nucleotide sequence: TGTGCCAGCGGGGAAAGTGTCGGCTACACCTTC. The chain couples TRBV28 to TRBJ1-2; D not resolved. The germline gives CDR1 MDHEN, CDR2 SYDVKM. The CDR3 length is 11 residues. V was shortened by 8 bases and J by 8 bases, with 12 bases between the two germline ends.

This clone was detected once. V and J are TRBV19 and TRBJ2-1; D not certain. Germline loops: CDR1 LNHDA, CDR2 SQIVND (reference sequence). Trimming removed 3 bases from V and 0 bases from J, with 12 bases in between. This CDR3 comprises 16 residues. CDR3 DNA sequence: TGTGCCAGTAGTATCGAGACGCTGAGCTCCTACAATGAGCAGTTCTTC. Residues: CASSIETLSSYNEQFF. Combining the CDR3 with reference TRBV19 and TRBJ2-1 gives the whole variable domain DGGITQSPKYLFRKEGQNVTLSCEQNLNHDAMYWYRQDPGQGLRLIYYSQIVNDFQKGDIAEGYSVSREKKESFPLTVTSAQKNPTAFYLCASSIETLSSYNEQFFGPGTRLTVL.

J is TRBJ2-7 and V is TRBV5-1; 10 bases map to TRBD1. This CDR3 is built from 14 residues. Trimming at V came to 7 bases and at J to 3 bases, leaving 7 bases not matched to a gene. Germline V gene data show CDR1 as SGHRS and CDR2 as YFSETQ. CDR3 in DNA: TGCGCCAGCCGGGGGACAGGGGTCGGCTACGAGCAGTACTTC. It encodes CASRGTGVGYEQYF.

This chain links TRBV20-1 with TRBJ2-1; possibly TRBD1 for D (5 bases). The length of the CDR3 is 11 residues. Per germline, CDR1 DFQATT and CDR2 SNEGSKA (reference sequence). V lost 2 bases and J 7 bases, leaving 6 bases between the germline ends. In nucleotides, the CDR3 is TGCAGTGCTAGAAGGGGAAATGAGCAGTTCTTC. Its protein product is CSARRGNEQFF.

V usage is TRBV7-9 and J usage is TRBJ1-5; D unclear. Germline V gene data show CDR1 as SEHNR and CDR2 as FQNEAQ (reference sequence). This CDR3 comprises 12 residues. Trimming removed 1 base at V and 2 bases at J, with 0 bases between. The chain's CDR3 is CASSLGNQPQHF. The CDR3 DNA sequence: TGTGCCAGCAGCTTAGGCAATCAGCCCCAGCATTTT.